The sequence of this T cell receptor beta chain was determined in a study of shared clonotypes between healthy human individuals. CDR3 length: 14 amino acids. Deletions cut 5 bases from V and 0 bases from J, with 8 bases between. CDR1 is SGHAT, CDR2 FQNNGV, per germline. Findings and caveats of the study: Across subsets, estimated richness was generally greater for naive than for memory populations. Donor clonotype sharing was expected to depend on sequencing depth.

For this clone: Antigen unknown.

The assay was run at deep level. Using approximately 200 ng DNA, 30,000 or so T cell genomes, the sorted-subset replicate PCRs were run. Clones were read by immunoSEQ multiplex PCR, and TCRdb kept only the in-frame ones, dropping some. The sample holds about 1 million clones; roughly 80% are singletons and the top ten take about 1.5%. Sequenced sample: memory CD4+ T cells sorted from blood. Subset denoted: CD45RA-negative fraction. V gene TRBV11-2 combines with J gene TRBJ1-5, with D unclear. The clonotype originates from a man aged 18 to 30 in good health. CDR3 sequence: CASSTGYSNQPQHF. The CDR3 nucleotides are TGTGCCAGCAGCACTGGTTATAGCAATCAGCCCCAGCATTTT.